This T cell receptor beta chain was obtained from a study of spatial heterogeneity in lung cancer. Across the study: Sequencing was performed on follow-up PBMC samples when available, collected at a median of around 2 years after resection. In the raw reads, each unique TCR and UMI combination was present more than ten times on average.

Every cDNA TCR molecule received its own unique molecular identifier. MiXCR, run by TCRdb on the 5' RACE reads, gives a single entry per CDR3 protein. The sample includes 8,000 to 10,000 distinct CDR3 sequences, 20% to 25% of them seen just once. There are 13 residues in the CDR3. V lost 7 bases to trimming and J lost 1 base, with 13 bases between them. Looked up from germline, CDR1 is SQVTM and CDR2 is ANQGSEA. This clonotype was seen a few times. This sample's time point: blood at routine non-recurrence follow-up after resection. Whole RNA, which was extracted from tumor, nontumor lung tissue or frozen PBMC, was sequenced without any cell sorting.

The origin of this receptor is a female donor with early-stage non-small cell lung cancer. This rearrangement joins TRBV29-1 to TRBJ1-2, with a weak D call TRBD1 (6 bases). The sequencing used PBMCs, collected at follow-up. In DNA, the CDR3 is TGCAGCGCTGGCTCAGGGGATAACTATGGCTACACCTTC. Its translation is CSAGSGDNYGYTF.